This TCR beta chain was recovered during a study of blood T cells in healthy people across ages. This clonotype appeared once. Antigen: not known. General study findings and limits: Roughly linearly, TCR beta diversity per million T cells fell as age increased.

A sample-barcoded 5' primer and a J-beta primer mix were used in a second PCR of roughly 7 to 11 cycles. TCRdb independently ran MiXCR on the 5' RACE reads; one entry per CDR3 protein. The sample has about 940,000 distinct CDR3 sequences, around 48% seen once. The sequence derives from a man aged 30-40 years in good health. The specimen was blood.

CDR3 amino acids: CTSSSRPDFYEQYF. CDR3 coding DNA: TGTACCAGCAGCTCCCGACCTGACTTCTACGAGCAGTACTTC. The V and J genes are TRBV7-2 and TRBJ2-7, with D uncertain. The CDR3 consists of 14 residues. Germline V gene lookup returns CDR1 SGHTA and CDR2 FQGNSA. Trimming pared 4 bases from V and 3 bases from J, leaving 13 bases between.